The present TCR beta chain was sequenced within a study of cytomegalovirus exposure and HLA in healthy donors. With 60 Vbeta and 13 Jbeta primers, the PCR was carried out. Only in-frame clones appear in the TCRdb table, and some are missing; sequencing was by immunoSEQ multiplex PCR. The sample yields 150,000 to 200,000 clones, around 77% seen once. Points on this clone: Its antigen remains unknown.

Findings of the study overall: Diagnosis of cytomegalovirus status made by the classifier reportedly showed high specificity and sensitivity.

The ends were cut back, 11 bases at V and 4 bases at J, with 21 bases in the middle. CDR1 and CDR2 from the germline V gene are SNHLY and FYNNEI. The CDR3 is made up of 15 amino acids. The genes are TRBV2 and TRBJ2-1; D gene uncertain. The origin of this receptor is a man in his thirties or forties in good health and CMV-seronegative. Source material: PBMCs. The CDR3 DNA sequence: TGTGCCTGCCACCTACTCGTCGGGTCTTACAATGAGCAGTTCTTC. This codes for CACHLLVGSYNEQFF.